This T cell receptor (beta chain) was observed in a study of multiple sclerosis patients with progressive multifocal leukoencephalopathy. Time point meaning: before natalizumab initiation. T0 blood was collected before the first natalizumab infusion. The data were produced by immunoSEQ multiplex PCR, yet TCRdb's version contains in-frame clones alone and is incomplete. The top ten hold around 1.8% of the sample, which has about 32,000 clones, nearly 95% seen once. Germline V CDR1 and CDR2: MRHNA, SNTAGT. The CDR3 extends over 15 amino acids. V lost 8 bases to trimming and J lost 5 bases; unmatched junction nucleotides: 14.

The chain carries TRBV6-4 and TRBJ1-1; 7 positions agree with TRBD1. Sequences were obtained from PBMCs. The receptor was isolated from a man younger than 45 with multiple sclerosis. CDR3 protein: CASRDVYGGQTEAFF. DNA for the CDR3: TGTGCCAGCCGAGATGTGTACGGGGGACAGACTGAAGCTTTCTTT.